Sequencing of this T cell receptor (beta chain) was carried out in a study of beta chain features in type 1 diabetes (dated by TCRdb to the late 2010s). Broadly, across the study: No differences in mean age, gender distribution, total cell number or subset yield were found between patients and healthy donors. Whereas all 30 or so donors provided naive and central memory subsets, regulatory and stem cell-like memory subsets were isolated from just 8 patients and roughly 8 healthy donors. In the study, recently diagnosed type 1 diabetes patients and matched healthy donors were compared on the TCRB repertoires of their sorted circulating CD4+ T cell subsets. A total of roughly 98,000,000 sorted cells were examined across all samples, and RNA yield correlated strongly with the number of cells per subset. The paper's findings and limits, for the study overall: Because the HLA sub-analyses included only small numbers of individuals, any influence of HLA type on TCRB rearrangement was left unresolved. Because cDNA was sequenced instead of genomic DNA, activated cells with high expression could be over-represented, although the groups did not differ in activation or CD3 levels. Naive, central memory and regulatory TCRB repertoires appeared to be more alike among patients than among healthy donors. Fewer insertions and more nucleotide deletions at VDJ recombination sites were observed in patients with type 1 diabetes, implying thymic rearrangement abnormalities. PCR may preferentially amplify shorter templates, but because patient and control samples were amplified and corrected together, any resulting skew would affect both groups equally. Type 1 diabetes patients showed a moderate but significant shortening of TCRB CDR3 length in all four CD4+ subsets.

CDR1 and CDR2 were assigned from the germline V gene as KGHSH and LQKENI. Trimming leaves V shorter by 3 bases and J shorter by 3 bases, with the junction holding 9 bases beyond the gene matches. Counted from cysteine to phenylalanine, this CDR3 has 17 amino acids. The CDR3 DNA has 51 bases and is translated from base 1. The High Capacity cDNA Reverse Transcription Kit was used to reverse transcribe all of the isolated RNA, meaning that expressed TCRB transcripts were what got sequenced. Deep immunoSEQ sequencing was applied to naive, central memory and regulatory T cell samples, giving an average of about 3.4 million total reads per sample. Sorted cells were lysed in RLT buffer, and RNA was extracted using DNase-treated RNeasy Micro or Mini kits according to cell number. To prevent cross-contamination, each cell subset was processed individually, whereas patient and healthy donor samples were processed jointly. The immunoSEQ multiplex PCR was used to amplify TCRB sequences from cDNA, generating 87-bp fragments that spanned the CDR3 region. Amplicons were sequenced on the Illumina HiSeq platform. Under the source paper's analysis protocol: PCR bias was corrected computationally using synthetic template baselines, and reads within Hamming distance 2 were collapsed, with unmergeable singletons discarded. By aligning reads against IMGT, V, D and J genes, CDR3 length, and insertions or deletions at six rearrangement sites were assigned. Within each subset, clonotype counts were normalized to the number of sorted cells before true diversity and Gini coefficients were calculated with the tcR R package. The overlap coefficient, calculated on TCRB nucleotide sequences, was used to quantify repertoire sharing. Out-of-frame TCRB sequences from naive cells were analyzed as a proxy for the pre-selection repertoire. TCRdb's version of the immuneACCESS table is confined to in-frame rearrangements and falls short of the full clone set. An unresolved V gene accounts for under half of the shortfall where checked; the remainder is of unknown origin. V and J calls and clone size are those listed in that table; D and trimming were worked out from the DNA. This sample comprises about 230,000 clones, approximately 16% of them detected only once. The ten largest clones take up about 0.092% of the sample.

This clone was detected only a few times. Its antigen has not been determined. No quality values exist for individual bases; no much larger clone is one base distant. A single peripheral blood draw of about 116 mL on average was collected from each donor into heparinised tubes. Naive, central memory, regulatory and stem cell-like memory CD4+ T cells were sorted on a BD FACSAria II using a panel including CD45RO, CCR7, CD25, CD127, CD95 and CD27. A purity above 95% was achieved for all sorted populations. PBMCs were isolated right away by Lymphoprep density gradient centrifugation and were stained directly, without culture. To minimize batch effects, samples were stained and sorted in pairs, one healthy donor with one patient per experiment.

The sample comprised naive CD4+ T cells from blood. The sample's cell subset or site, from its label and the paper: true naive CD4+ T cells. Recombination connected TRBV18 to TRBJ2-1; TRBD2 lines up with 9 middle nucleotides. This receptor was taken from a man aged 25-45 years with type 1 diabetes. CDR3 loop: CASSPSPSGANYNEQFF. The DNA sequence is TGTGCCAGCTCACCCTCGCCTAGCGGGGCGAACTACAATGAGCAGTTCTTC.